A selection of T cell receptor beta chains follows, all from one sample in a study of control samples from healthy donors and cancer patients. Profiled with immunoSEQ multiplex PCR; TCRdb holds only in-frame clones, not every one. Among approximately 230,000 clones listed, approximately 80% were seen once. Sequences were obtained from PBMCs. These receptors were taken from a woman aged 55-75 years with lung cancer. CDR3s include the opening cysteine and the closing phenylalanine or tryptophan. Each record gives: clone size, J gene, V gene, D gene, CDR3 protein, CDR3 DNA. The D gene is left open where the match is weak. A clone size is listed for some rows: how often the clone was seen (once, few, many), or a class if it is expanded.

NA	TRBJ2-7	TRBV5-4	TRBD2	CASSFDRRGEQYF	TGTGCCAGCAGCTTCGACCGGCGGGGGGAGCAGTACTTC
NA	TRBJ2-3	TRBV7-9	NA	CASSLPAGRTDTQYF	TGTGCCAGCAGCTTACCGGCAGGACGCACAGATACGCAGTATTTT
NA	TRBJ2-3	TRBV10-2	NA	CASNGLGADTQYF	TGCGCCAGCAACGGACTTGGGGCAGATACGCAGTATTTT
once	TRBJ2-3	TRBV7-6	TRBD2	CASSPLAGVTDTQYF	TGTGCCAGCAGCCCCCTAGCGGGGGTGACAGATACGCAGTATTTT
NA	TRBJ2-3	TRBV7-7	NA	CASSLDLAADTQYF	TGTGCTAGCAGCTTAGACTTAGCAGCAGATACGCAGTATTTT
NA	TRBJ2-1	TRBV3-1/TRBV3-2	TRBD2	CASSQGRGTSGLSRQFF	TGTGCCAGCAGCCAAGGTCGCGGGACTAGCGGGTTATCTCGGCAGTTCTTC
NA	TRBJ2-7	TRBV6-5	NA	CASKTVPYEQYF	TGTGCCAGCAAGACCGTCCCATACGAGCAGTACTTC
NA	TRBJ1-5	TRBV3-1/TRBV3-2	NA	CASSQDGSYQPQHF	TGTGCCAGCAGCCAAGACGGGTCCTATCAGCCCCAGCATTTT
NA	TRBJ2-2	TRBV18	TRBD2	CASSFSGSSGTGELFF	TGTGCCAGCTCATTTAGCGGGAGCTCGGGCACCGGGGAGCTGTTTTTT
NA	TRBJ1-4	TRBV30	TRBD1	CAWSPLQGGEKLFF	TGTGCCTGGAGTCCATTACAGGGGGGTGAAAAACTGTTTTTT
NA	TRBJ1-1	TRBV28	NA	CASSLIGSGGEAFF	TGTGCCAGCAGTCTTATTGGGTCAGGCGGCGAAGCTTTCTTT
NA	TRBJ2-2	TRBV5-1	TRBD1	CASSLGGQRTGELFF	TGCGCCAGCAGCTTGGGGGGACAGCGGACCGGGGAGCTGTTTTTT
NA	TRBJ1-2	TRBV2	NA	CASSEGPGYSYGYTF	TGTGCCAGCAGTGAAGGCCCAGGCTACTCCTATGGCTACACCTTC
NA	TRBJ2-1	TRBV10-1	NA	CASSESGTSTWFF	TGCGCCAGCAGTGAGTCCGGGACTTCAACTTGGTTCTTC
NA	TRBJ1-2	TRBV29-1	NA	CSDDYGYTF	TGCAGCGACGACTATGGCTACACCTTC
NA	TRBJ1-5	TRBV2	NA	CASSGVGANQPQHF	TGTGCCAGCAGTGGGGTGGGGGCCAATCAGCCCCAGCATTTT
NA	TRBJ2-1	TRBV6-5	NA	CASSYGISPSYNEQFF	TGTGCCAGCAGTTATGGGATTTCCCCCTCCTACAATGAGCAGTTCTTC
NA	TRBJ2-2	TRBV28	NA	CASRPPTRGGELFF	TGTGCCAGCAGGCCCCCCACCCGCGGCGGGGAGCTGTTTTTT
NA	TRBJ2-2	TRBV5-1	NA	CASSLTLRGNTGELFF	TGCGCCAGCAGCTTGACCCTCAGGGGAAACACCGGGGAGCTGTTTTTT
NA	TRBJ1-1	TRBV9	NA	CASSVVNSGTEAFF	TGTGCCAGCAGCGTAGTCAATAGCGGCACTGAAGCTTTCTTT
NA	TRBJ1-1	TRBV5-6	NA	CASSRVMNTEAFF	TGTGCCAGCAGCCGAGTGATGAACACTGAAGCTTTCTTT
NA	TRBJ2-1	TRBV11-3	TRBD1	CASSLTGGLSYNEQFF	TGTGCCAGCAGCTTAACAGGGGGCCTCTCCTACAATGAGCAGTTCTTC
NA	TRBJ2-1	TRBV6-5	TRBD1	CASSRQGAPDEQFF	TGTGCCAGCAGTCGACAGGGGGCGCCCGATGAGCAGTTCTTC
NA	TRBJ1-6	TRBV7-3	NA	CASSRGVSNSPLHF	TGTGCCAGCAGCAGGGGGGTCTCTAATTCACCCCTCCACTTT
many	TRBJ2-7	TRBV6-1	NA	CASSEETPHF	TGTGCCAGCAGTGAAGAAACGCCCCACTTC
NA	TRBJ2-1	TRBV21-1	NA	CASSALRASGEYNEQFF	TGTGCCAGCAGCGCCTTGAGGGCTAGCGGGGAATACAATGAGCAGTTCTTC
NA	TRBJ2-1	TRBV4-1	NA	CASSQDTWNEQFF	TGCGCCAGCAGCCAAGATACGTGGAATGAGCAGTTCTTC
NA	TRBJ1-1	TRBV4-1	NA	CASSQEGWNTEAFF	TGCGCCAGCAGCCAAGAAGGGTGGAACACTGAAGCTTTCTTT
NA	TRBJ2-2	TRBV15	NA	CATSSTRSPNTGELFF	TGTGCCACCAGCAGTACAAGATCGCCGAACACCGGGGAGCTGTTTTTT
NA	TRBJ1-1	TRBV19	TRBD1	CASRTGTMNTEAFF	TGTGCCAGCCGGACAGGAACTATGAACACTGAAGCTTTCTTT